This record concerns one T cell receptor (beta chain) sequence. As it was prepared, the TCRbeta library received unique molecular identifiers. A single record per CDR3 protein comes from TCRdb applying MiXCR to the PCR reads. The repertoire consists of hundreds of thousands of distinct CDR3 sequences, with around 16% occurring once and the leading ten covering over 3%. The data were taken from a study of T-cell reconstitution after alpha-beta-depleted transplantation in children. The germline V gene has CDR1 MGHRA and CDR2 YSYEKL. The CDR3 runs 19 residues. Trimming took off 1 base at V and 0 bases at J, with 16 bases between the two ends.

This clonotype was obtained from a human donor who donated a stem cell graft to a child with acute lymphoblastic leukemia. Sequencing used PBMCs from the stem cell graft donor, obtained from the stem cell graft. This chain joins TRBV4-1 and TRBJ1-6; D unclear. The CDR3 DNA sequence: TGCGCCAGCAGCCAAGGATACGGCGGACCGAGCTCCTATAATTCACCCCTCCACTTT. It is translated as CASSQGYGGPSSYNSPLHF.